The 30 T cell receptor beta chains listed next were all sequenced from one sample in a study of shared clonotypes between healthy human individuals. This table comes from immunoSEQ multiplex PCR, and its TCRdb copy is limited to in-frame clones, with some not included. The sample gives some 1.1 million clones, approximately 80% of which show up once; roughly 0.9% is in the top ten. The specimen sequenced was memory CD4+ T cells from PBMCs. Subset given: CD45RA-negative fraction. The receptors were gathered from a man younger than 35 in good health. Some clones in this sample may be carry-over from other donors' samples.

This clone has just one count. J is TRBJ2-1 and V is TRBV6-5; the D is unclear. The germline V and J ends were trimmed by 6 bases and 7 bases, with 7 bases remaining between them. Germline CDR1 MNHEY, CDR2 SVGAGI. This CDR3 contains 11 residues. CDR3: CASRTRNEQFF. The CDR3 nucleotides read TGTGCCAGCAGAACGAGGAATGAGCAGTTCTTC.

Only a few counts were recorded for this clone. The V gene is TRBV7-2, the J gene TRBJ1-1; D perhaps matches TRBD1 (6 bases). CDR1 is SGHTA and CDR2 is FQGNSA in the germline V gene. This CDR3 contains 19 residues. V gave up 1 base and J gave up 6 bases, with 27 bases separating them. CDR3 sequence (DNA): TGTGCCAGCAGCTTAGATCTACGTCTGTGGGGTAAGGGGGACGCTGAAGCTTTCTTT. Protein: CASSLDLRLWGKGDAEAFF.

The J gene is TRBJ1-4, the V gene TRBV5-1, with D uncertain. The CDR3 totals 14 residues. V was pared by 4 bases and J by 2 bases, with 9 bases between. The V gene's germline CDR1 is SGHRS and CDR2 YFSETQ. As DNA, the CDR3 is TGCGCCAGCAGCGTACAGCACACTAATGAAAAACTGTTTTTT. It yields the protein CASSVQHTNEKLFF.

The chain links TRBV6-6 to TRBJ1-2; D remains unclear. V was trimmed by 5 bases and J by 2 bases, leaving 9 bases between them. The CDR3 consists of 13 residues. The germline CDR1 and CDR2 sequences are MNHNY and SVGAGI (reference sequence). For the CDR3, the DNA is TGTGCCAGCAGTAGCGGACGGAACTATGGCTACACCTTC. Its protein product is CASSSGRNYGYTF.

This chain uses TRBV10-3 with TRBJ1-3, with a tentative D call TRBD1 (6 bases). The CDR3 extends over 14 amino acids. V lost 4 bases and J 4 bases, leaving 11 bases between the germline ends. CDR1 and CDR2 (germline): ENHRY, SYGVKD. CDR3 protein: CAISGLGAGNTIYF. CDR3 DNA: TGTGCCATCAGTGGACTGGGGGCGGGAAACACCATATATTTT.

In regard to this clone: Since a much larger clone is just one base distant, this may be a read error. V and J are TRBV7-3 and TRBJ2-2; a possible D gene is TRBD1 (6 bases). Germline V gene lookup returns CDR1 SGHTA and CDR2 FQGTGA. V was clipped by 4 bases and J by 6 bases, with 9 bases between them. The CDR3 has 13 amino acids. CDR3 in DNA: TGTGCCAGCAGCTCACAGGGCCCCGGGGAGCTGTTTTTT. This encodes CASSSQGPGELFF.

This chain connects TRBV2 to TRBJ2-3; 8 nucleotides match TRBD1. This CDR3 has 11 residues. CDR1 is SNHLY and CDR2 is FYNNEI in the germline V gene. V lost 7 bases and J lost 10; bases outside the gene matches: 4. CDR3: CASTQGAAQYF. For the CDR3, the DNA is TGTGCCAGCACCCAGGGGGCTGCGCAGTATTTT.

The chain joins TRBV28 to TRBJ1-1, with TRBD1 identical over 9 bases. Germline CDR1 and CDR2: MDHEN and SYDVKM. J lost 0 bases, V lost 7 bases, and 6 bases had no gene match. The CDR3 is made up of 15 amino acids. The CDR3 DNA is TGTGCCAGCACCGGGACAGGGCGCATGAACACTGAAGCTTTCTTT. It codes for CASTGTGRMNTEAFF. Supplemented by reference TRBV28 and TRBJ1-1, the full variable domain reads DVKVTQSSRYLVKRTGEKVFLECVQDMDHENMFWYRQDPGLGLRLIYFSYDVKMKEKGDIPEGYSVSREKKERFSLILESASTNQTSMYLCASTGTGRMNTEAFFGQGTRLTVV.

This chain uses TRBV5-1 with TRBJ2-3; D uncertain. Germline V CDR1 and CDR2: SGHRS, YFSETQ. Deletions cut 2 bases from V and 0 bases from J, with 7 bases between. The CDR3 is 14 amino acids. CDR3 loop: CASSFFDSTDTQYF. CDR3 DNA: TGCGCCAGCAGCTTCTTCGATAGCACAGATACGCAGTATTTT. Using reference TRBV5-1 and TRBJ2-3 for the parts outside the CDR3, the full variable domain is KAGVTQTPRYLIKTRGQQVTLSCSPISGHRSVSWYQQTPGQGLQFLFEYFSETQRNKGNFPGRFSGRQFSNSRSEMNVSTLELGDSALYLCASSFFDSTDTQYFGPGTRLTVL.

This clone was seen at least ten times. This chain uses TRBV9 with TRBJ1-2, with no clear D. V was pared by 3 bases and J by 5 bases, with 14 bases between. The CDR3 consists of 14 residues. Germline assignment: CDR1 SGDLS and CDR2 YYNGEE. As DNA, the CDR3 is TGTGCCAGCAGCGAGCGGGAAGGGCTGTATGGCTACACCTTC. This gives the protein CASSEREGLYGYTF.

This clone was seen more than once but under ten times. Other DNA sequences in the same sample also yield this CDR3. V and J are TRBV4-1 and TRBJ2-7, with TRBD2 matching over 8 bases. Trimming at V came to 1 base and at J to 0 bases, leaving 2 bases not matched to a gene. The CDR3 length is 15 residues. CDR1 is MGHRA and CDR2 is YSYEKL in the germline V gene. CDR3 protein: CASSQGLASSYEQYF. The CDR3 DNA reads TGCGCCAGCAGCCAAGGACTAGCGAGCTCCTACGAGCAGTACTTC.

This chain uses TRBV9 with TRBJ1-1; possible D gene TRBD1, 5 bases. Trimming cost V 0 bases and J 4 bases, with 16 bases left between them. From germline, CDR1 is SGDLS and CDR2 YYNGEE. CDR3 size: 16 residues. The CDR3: CASSVDAGGGGTEAFF. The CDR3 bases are TGTGCCAGCAGCGTAGACGCCGGTGGGGGGGGCACTGAAGCTTTCTTT.

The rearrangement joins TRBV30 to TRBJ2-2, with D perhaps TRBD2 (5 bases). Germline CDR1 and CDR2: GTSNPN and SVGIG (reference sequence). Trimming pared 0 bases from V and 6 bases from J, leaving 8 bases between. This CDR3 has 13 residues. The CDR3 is CAWSVERAGELFF. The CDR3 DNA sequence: TGTGCCTGGAGTGTAGAGAGGGCCGGGGAGCTGTTTTTT.

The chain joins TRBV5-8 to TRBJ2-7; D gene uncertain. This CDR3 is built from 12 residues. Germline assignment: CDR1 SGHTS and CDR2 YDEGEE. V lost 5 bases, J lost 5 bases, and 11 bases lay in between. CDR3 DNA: TGTGCCAGCAGTATGGTTTGGGACGAGCAGTACTTC. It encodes CASSMVWDEQYF.

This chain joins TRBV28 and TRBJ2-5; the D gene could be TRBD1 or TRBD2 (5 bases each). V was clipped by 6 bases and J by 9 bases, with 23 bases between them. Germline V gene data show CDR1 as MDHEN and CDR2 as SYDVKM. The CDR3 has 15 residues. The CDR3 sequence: CASSPDSAAWGSQYF. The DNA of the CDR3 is TGTGCCAGCAGCCCAGACAGCGCCGCATGGGGGTCCCAGTACTTC.

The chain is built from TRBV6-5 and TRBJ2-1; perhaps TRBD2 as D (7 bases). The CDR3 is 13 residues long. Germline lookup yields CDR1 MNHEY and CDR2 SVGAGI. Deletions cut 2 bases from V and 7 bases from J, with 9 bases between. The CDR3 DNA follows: TGTGCCAGCAGTTACGAGGGGGGGAATGAGCAGTTCTTC. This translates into CASSYEGGNEQFF.

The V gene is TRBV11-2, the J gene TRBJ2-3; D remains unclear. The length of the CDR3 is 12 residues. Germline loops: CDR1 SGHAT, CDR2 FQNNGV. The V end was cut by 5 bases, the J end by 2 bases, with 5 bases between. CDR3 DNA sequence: TGTGCCAGCAGCCGCCTCACAGATACGCAGTATTTT. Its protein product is CASSRLTDTQYF.

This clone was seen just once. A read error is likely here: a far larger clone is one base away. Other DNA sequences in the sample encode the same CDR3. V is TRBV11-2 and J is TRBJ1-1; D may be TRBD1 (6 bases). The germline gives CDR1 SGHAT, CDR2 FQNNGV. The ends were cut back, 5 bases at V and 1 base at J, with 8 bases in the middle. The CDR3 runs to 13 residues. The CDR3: CASSPGQNTEAFF. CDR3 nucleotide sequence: TGTGCCAGCAGCCCGGGACAGAACACTGAAGCTTTCTTT.

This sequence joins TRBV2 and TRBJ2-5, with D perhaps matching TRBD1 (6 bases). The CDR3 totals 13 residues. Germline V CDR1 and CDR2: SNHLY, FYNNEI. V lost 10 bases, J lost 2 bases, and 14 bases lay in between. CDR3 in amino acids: CATSQDRQETQYF. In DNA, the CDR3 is TGTGCCACCTCCCAGGACAGACAAGAGACCCAGTACTTC.

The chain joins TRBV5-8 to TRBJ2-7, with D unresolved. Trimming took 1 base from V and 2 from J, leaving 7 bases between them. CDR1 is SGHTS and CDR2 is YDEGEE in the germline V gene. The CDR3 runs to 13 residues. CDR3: CASSLRSPYEQYF. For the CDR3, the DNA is TGTGCCAGCAGCTTGAGGAGCCCCTACGAGCAGTACTTC.

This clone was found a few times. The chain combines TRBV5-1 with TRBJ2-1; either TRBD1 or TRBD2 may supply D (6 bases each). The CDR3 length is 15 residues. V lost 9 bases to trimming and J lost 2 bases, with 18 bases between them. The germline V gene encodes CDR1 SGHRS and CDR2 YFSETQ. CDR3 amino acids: CATHSGDTAYNEQFF. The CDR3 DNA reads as TGCGCCACCCACTCGGGGGACACAGCCTACAATGAGCAGTTCTTC.

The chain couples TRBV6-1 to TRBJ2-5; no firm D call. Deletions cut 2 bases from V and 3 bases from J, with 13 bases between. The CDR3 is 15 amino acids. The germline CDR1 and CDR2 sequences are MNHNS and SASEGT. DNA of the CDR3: TGTGCCAGCAGTGAAAATTGGTGGGTTAAAGAGACCCAGTACTTC. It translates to CASSENWWVKETQYF.

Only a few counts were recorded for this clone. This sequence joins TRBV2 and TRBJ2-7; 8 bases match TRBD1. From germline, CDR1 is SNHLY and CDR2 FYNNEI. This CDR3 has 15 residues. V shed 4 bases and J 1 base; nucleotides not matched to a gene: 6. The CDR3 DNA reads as TGTGCCAGCAGTGGGGGGACAGGCAAGTCCTACGAGCAGTACTTC. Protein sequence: CASSGGTGKSYEQYF.

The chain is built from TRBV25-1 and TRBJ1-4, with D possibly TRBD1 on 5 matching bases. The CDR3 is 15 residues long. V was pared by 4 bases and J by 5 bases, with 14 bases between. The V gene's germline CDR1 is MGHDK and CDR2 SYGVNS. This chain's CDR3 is CASSARGRKNEKLFF. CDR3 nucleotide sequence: TGTGCCAGCAGTGCACGGGGACGGAAAAATGAAAAACTGTTTTTT.

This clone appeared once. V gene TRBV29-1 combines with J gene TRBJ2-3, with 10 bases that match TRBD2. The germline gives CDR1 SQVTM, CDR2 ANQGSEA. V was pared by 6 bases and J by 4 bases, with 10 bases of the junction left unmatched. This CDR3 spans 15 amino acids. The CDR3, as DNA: TGCAGCGTCGTAGCTAGCGGGGGCGTGGCAGATACGCAGTATTTT. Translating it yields CSVVASGGVADTQYF.

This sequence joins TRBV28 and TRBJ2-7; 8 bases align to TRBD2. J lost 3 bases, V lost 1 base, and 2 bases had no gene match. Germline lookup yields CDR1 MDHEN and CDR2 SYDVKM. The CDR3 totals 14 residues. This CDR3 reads CASSLLAGHYEQYF. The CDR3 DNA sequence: TGTGCCAGCAGTTTATTAGCGGGGCACTACGAGCAGTACTTC.

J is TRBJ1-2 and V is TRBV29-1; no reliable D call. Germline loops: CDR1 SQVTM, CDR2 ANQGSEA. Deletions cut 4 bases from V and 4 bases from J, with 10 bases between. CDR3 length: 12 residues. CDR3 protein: CSVVSKTYGYTF. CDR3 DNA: TGCAGCGTTGTCTCTAAGACCTATGGCTACACCTTC.

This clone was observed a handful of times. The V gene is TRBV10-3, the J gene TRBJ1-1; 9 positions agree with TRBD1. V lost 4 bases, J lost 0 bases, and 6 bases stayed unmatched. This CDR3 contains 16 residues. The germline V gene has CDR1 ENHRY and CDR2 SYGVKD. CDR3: CAISGQGVKLNTEAFF. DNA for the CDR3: TGTGCCATCAGTGGACAGGGGGTAAAATTGAACACTGAAGCTTTCTTT.

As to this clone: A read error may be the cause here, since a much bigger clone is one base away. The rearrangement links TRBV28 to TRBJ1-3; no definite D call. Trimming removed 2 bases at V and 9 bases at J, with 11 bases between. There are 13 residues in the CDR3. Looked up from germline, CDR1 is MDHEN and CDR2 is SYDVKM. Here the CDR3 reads CASSLRPFGTIYF. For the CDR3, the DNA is TGTGCCAGCAGTTTAAGGCCCTTCGGCACCATATATTTT.

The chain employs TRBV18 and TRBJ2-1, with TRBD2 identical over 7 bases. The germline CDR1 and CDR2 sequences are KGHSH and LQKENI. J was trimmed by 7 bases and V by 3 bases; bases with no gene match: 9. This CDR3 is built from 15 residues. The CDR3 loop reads CASSPALTSRNEQFF. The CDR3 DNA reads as TGTGCCAGCTCACCCGCTCTGACTAGCCGGAATGAGCAGTTCTTC.